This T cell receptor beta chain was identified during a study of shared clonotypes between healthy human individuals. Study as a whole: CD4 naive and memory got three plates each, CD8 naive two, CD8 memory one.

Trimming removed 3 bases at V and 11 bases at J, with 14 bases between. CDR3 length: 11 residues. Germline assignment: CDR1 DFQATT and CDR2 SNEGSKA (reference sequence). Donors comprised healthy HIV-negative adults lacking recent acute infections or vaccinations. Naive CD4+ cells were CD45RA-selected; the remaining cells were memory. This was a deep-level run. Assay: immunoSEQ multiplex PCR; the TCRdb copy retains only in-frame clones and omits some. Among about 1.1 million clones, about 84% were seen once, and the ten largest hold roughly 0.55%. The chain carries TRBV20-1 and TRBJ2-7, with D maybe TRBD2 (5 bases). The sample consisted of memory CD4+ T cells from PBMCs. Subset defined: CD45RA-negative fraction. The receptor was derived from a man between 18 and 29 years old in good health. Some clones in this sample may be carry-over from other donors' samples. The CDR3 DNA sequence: TGCAGTGCTAGGTCCCCGTGGCGGGAGTACTTC. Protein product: CSARSPWREYF.